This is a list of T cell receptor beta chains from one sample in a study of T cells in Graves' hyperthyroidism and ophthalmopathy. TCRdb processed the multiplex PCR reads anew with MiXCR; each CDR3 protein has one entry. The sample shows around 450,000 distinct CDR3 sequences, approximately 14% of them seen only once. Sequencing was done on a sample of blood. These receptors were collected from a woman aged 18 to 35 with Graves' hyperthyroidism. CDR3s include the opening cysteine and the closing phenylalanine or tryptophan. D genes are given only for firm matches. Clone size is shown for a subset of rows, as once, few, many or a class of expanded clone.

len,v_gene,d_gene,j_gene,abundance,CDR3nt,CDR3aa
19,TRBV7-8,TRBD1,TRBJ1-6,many,TGTGCCAGCAGCTTCCGCCCTTGGACAGGGAGCGCCTATAATTCACCCCTCCACTTT,CASSFRPWTGSAYNSPLHF
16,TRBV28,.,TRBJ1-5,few,TGTGCCAGCAGTTTATGGGCCCCCGAAACCAATCAGCCCCAGCATTTT,CASSLWAPETNQPQHF
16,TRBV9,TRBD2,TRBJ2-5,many,TGTGCCAGCAGCCATAGAGCGGGAGGGCCCCAAGAGACCCAGTACTTC,CASSHRAGGPQETQYF
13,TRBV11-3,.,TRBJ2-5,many,TGTGCCAGCAGCTTAGTCCTGCAAGAGACCCAGTACTTC,CASSLVLQETQYF
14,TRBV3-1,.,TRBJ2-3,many,TGTGCCAGCAGCCAAGATTACAGAGCAGATACGCAGTATTTT,CASSQDYRADTQYF
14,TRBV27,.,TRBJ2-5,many,TGTGCCAGCAGTTTTTCTCCAGGGACGGAGACCCAGTACTTC,CASSFSPGTETQYF
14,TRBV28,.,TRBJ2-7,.,TGTGCCAGCAGCTTGACGGGGGGCATGAACGAGCAGTACTTC,CASSLTGGMNEQYF
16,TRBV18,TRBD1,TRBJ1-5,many,TGTGCCAGCTCACGCGGGACAGGGCCGTTCAATCAGCCCCAGCATTTT,CASSRGTGPFNQPQHF
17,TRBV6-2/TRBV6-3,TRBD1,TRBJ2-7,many,TGTGCCAGCAAGTCCATTGTTGAGACAGGGAAATTCTACGAGCAGTACTTC,CASKSIVETGKFYEQYF
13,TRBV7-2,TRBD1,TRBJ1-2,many,TGTGCCAGCAGCCCACAGGGGAACTATGGCTACACCTTC,CASSPQGNYGYTF
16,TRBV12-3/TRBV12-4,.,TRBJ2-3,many,TGTGCCAGCAGTTTCTTTAGGGACCTTAGCACAGATACGCAGTATTTT,CASSFFRDLSTDTQYF
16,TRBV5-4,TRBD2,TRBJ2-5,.,TGTGCCAGCAGCTTGGGCCAGCGGGATTCCCAAGAGACCCAGTACTTC,CASSLGQRDSQETQYF
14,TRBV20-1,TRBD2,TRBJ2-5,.,TGCAGTGCTAGCTTCGGACTAGACCAAGAGACCCAGTACTTC,CSASFGLDQETQYF
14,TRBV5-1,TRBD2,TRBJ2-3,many,TGCGCCAGCAGCTTTCGGGAGGGCCCAGATACGCAGTATTTT,CASSFREGPDTQYF
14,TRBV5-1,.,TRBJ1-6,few,TGCGCCAGCAGCTTGGAGGGCGCGGGTTCACCCCTCCACTTT,CASSLEGAGSPLHF
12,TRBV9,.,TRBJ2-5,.,TGTGCCAGCAGCGTAGTGGAGGGGACCCAGTACTTC,CASSVVEGTQYF
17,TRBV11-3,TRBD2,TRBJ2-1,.,TGTGCCAGCAGCTTAGTTTCCTGGGGGGGGGATCAACTTGAGCAGTTCTTC,CASSLVSWGGDQLEQFF
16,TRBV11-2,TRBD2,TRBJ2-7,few,TGTGCCAGCAGCCAAGCTAGCGGGTGGAGCTCCTACGAGCAGTACTTC,CASSQASGWSSYEQYF
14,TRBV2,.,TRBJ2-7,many,TGTGCCAGCAGTGAAAAGGGTCTCACCTACGAGCAGTACTTC,CASSEKGLTYEQYF
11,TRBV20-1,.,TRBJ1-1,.,TGCAGTGCTAGGCCGGGGACTGAAGCTTTCTTT,CSARPGTEAFF
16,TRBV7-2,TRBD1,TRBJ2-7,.,TGTGCCAGCAGCTTAGCGTCAGGACAGGGTCTGGTCGAGCAGTACTTC,CASSLASGQGLVEQYF
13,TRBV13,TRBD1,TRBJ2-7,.,TGTGCCAGCAGTCTGGGACAGGGTGCCGAGCAGTACTTC,CASSLGQGAEQYF
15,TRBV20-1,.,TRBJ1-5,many,TGCAGTGCTCAAACACAGGGCTATAGCAATCAGCCCCAGCATTTT,CSAQTQGYSNQPQHF
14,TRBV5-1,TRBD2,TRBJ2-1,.,TGCGCCAGCAGCCAGCTAGCGGGCTACAATGAGCAGTTCTTC,CASSQLAGYNEQFF
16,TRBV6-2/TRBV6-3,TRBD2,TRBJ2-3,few,TGTGCCAGCAGCCCTGGGGGAGCGGGAGACACAGATACGCAGTATTTT,CASSPGGAGDTDTQYF
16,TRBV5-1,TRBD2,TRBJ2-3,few,TGCGCCAGCAGCCTTGGACTAGCGGGAGCCCCAGATACGCAGTATTTT,CASSLGLAGAPDTQYF
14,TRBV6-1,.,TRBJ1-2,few,TGTGCCAGCAGTCCTTCGGACAGACTGCACGGCTACACCTTC,CASSPSDRLHGYTF
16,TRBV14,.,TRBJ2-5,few,TGTGCCAGCAGCCAAGTTCCCCCAAGACACGGGGAGACCCAGTACTTC,CASSQVPPRHGETQYF
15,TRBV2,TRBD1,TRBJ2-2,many,TGTGCCAGACGAAAGGCAACAGGGGACACCGGGGAGCTGTTTTTT,CARRKATGDTGELFF
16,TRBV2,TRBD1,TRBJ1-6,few,TGTGCCAGCAGTCCAGGGGGGAGCTCCTATAATTCACCCCTCCACTTT,CASSPGGSSYNSPLHF
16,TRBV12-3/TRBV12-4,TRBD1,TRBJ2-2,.,TGTGCCAGCAGTCCGGGACAGGGGGCGCAAACCGGGGAGCTGTTTTTT,CASSPGQGAQTGELFF
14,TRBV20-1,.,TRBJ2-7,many,TGCAGTGCTACCGGGACAACCCAGACCTACGAGCAGTACTTC,CSATGTTQTYEQYF
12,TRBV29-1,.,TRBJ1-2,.,TGCAGCGTTGAAGACCAGGGACATGGCTACACCTTC,CSVEDQGHGYTF
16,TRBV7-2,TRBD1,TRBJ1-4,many,TGTGCCAGCAGCCCAGGACAGGGGGCGGTCAATGAAAAACTGTTTTTT,CASSPGQGAVNEKLFF
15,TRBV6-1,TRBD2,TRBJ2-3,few,TGTGCCAGCAGGCGGACTAGCGGTAGCACAGATACGCAGTATTTT,CASRRTSGSTDTQYF
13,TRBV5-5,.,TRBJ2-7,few,TGTGCCAGCAGCTTTGGCAGGGCCTACGAGCAGTACTTC,CASSFGRAYEQYF
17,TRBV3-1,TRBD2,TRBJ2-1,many,TGTGCCAGCAGAGGGACTAGCGGGTTTTTCTCCTACAATGAGCAGTTCTTC,CASRGTSGFFSYNEQFF
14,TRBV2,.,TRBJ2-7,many,TGTGCCAGCAAGGTCGAGCTGGGGTCAGGGGAGCAGTACTTC,CASKVELGSGEQYF
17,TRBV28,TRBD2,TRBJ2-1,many,TGTGCCAGCAGTTTACCTAGCGGAGCTGACTCCTACAATGAGCAGTTCTTC,CASSLPSGADSYNEQFF
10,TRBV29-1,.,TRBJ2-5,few,TGCAGCTCAGGGCAAGAGACCCAGTACTTC,CSSGQETQYF
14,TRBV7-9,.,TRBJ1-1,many,TGTGCCAGCAGCTCACAGGATTGGGACACTGAAGCTTTCTTT,CASSSQDWDTEAFF
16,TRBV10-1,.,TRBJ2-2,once,TGCGCCAGCAGTGGGGCGGCTAGCTCGAACACCGGGGAGCTGTTTTTT,CASSGAASSNTGELFF
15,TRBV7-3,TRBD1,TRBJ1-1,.,TGTGCCAGCAGAGGACAGGGGCAGGGAAGCACTGAAGCTTTCTTT,CASRGQGQGSTEAFF
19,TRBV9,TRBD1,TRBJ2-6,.,TGTGCCAGCAGCGCGGGACAGGGAAAGTTAAGTTCTGGGGCCAACGTCCTGACTTTC,CASSAGQGKLSSGANVLTF
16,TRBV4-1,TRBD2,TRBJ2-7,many,TGCGCCAGCAGCCACCGACTAGCGGGAGCTGGCTACGAGCAGTACTTC,CASSHRLAGAGYEQYF
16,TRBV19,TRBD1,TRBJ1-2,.,TGTGCCAGTCAATCCACAGCGGGGACAGCCAGCTATGGCTACACCTTC,CASQSTAGTASYGYTF
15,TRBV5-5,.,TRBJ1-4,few,TGTGCCAGCAGCTTGGAGGGGAGGATTAATGAAAAACTGTTTTTT,CASSLEGRINEKLFF